This TCR beta chain derives from a study of T cell responses to AZD1222 COVID-19 vaccine. Looking at the study overall: Whether given at about 4 or about 12 weeks, second doses were pooled. Study-level results: Across the whole spike, CD4 TCRs peaked at regions 160-218 and 743-854. Donors, mostly white British, included more females; clonal diversity was possibly underestimated.

Details on this clone: What it binds is unknown.

Germline values: CDR1 MNHEY, CDR2 SMNVEV (reference sequence). Trimming took off 7 bases at V and 0 bases at J, with 11 bases between the two ends. CDR3 size: 14 residues. Data came from immunoSEQ multiplex PCR; TCRdb stores just in-frame clones and leaves some out. The sample carries about 90,000 clones, around 86% recorded once. The receptor's source is an adult in good health. Material: peripheral blood, obtained on day 0 of AZD1222 vaccination. The rearrangement links TRBV27 to TRBJ2-3; D could derive from TRBD1 or TRBD2 (6 bases each). The CDR3 loop reads CASMGGGSTDTQYF. Written as DNA, the CDR3 is TGTGCCAGCATGGGGGGCGGGAGCACAGATACGCAGTATTTT.